Following are 5 T cell receptor beta chains from one sample sequenced in a study of immune evolution from preneoplasia to lung adenocarcinoma. Here immunoSEQ multiplex PCR was the method, and the copy in TCRdb shows in-frame clones only, minus some. The sample consists of under 10,000 clones, roughly three quarters of them appearing once. Sequencing used FFPE adjacent normal lung tissue. All receptors come from a person aged 60-80 years with lung adenocarcinoma.

The rearrangement joins TRBV7-9 to TRBJ1-2; the D is unclear. V shed 1 base and J shed 6 bases, with 12 bases lying between them. From germline, CDR1 is SEHNR and CDR2 FQNEAQ (reference sequence). CDR3 length equals 14 residues. The CDR3 nucleotides read TGTGCCAGCAGCTTAGGTATGGGTTACGATGGCTACACCTTC. Amino acid sequence: CASSLGMGYDGYTF.

J is TRBJ1-1 and V is TRBV28, with D perhaps matching TRBD1 (6 bases). Germline V CDR1 and CDR2: MDHEN, SYDVKM. This CDR3 has 12 residues. Trimming stripped 1 base from V and 8 bases from J, with 8 bases between. The CDR3 spells CASSLYRVEAFF. The DNA of the CDR3 is TGTGCCAGCAGTTTATACAGGGTCGAAGCTTTCTTT.

The V call is TRBV5-4, the J call TRBJ2-3; D call uncertain. The CDR3 is made up of 13 amino acids. Germline CDR1 and CDR2: SGHNT and YYREEE (reference sequence). V was pared by 4 bases and J by 0 bases, with 6 bases between. The CDR3 sequence is CASSRASTDTQYF. In DNA, the CDR3 is TGTGCCAGCAGCCGGGCTAGCACAGATACGCAGTATTTT.

The chain recombines TRBV4-2 with TRBJ2-7; a possible D gene is TRBD2 (6 bases). Deletions cut 0 bases from V and 2 bases from J, with 11 bases between. The CDR3 sequence is 15 residues long. CDR1 is LGHNA and CDR2 is YNFKEQ in the germline V gene. This chain's CDR3 is CASSQEPAGPYEQYF. DNA for the CDR3: TGTGCCAGCAGCCAAGAGCCAGCGGGTCCCTACGAGCAGTACTTC.

The V and J genes are TRBV28 and TRBJ2-7; perhaps TRBD2 as D (6 bases). Trimming cost V 7 bases and J 5 bases, with 15 bases left between them. Germline lookup yields CDR1 MDHEN and CDR2 SYDVKM. This CDR3 has 13 residues. The CDR3 here is CASNGGGLDEQYF. Here the CDR3 DNA reads TGTGCCAGCAACGGTGGGGGGTTGGACGAGCAGTACTTC.